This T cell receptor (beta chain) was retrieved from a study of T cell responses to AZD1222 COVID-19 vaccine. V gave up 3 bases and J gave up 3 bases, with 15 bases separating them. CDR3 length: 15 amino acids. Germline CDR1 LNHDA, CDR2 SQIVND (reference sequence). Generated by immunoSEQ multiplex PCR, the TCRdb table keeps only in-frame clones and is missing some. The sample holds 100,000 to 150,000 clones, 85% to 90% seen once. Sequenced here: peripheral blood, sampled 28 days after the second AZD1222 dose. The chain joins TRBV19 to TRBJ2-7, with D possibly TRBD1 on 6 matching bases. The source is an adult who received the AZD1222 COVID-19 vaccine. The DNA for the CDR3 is TGTGCCAGTAGTATCGGGGACACAGCGATCTACGAGCAGTACTTC. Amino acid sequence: CASSIGDTAIYEQYF.